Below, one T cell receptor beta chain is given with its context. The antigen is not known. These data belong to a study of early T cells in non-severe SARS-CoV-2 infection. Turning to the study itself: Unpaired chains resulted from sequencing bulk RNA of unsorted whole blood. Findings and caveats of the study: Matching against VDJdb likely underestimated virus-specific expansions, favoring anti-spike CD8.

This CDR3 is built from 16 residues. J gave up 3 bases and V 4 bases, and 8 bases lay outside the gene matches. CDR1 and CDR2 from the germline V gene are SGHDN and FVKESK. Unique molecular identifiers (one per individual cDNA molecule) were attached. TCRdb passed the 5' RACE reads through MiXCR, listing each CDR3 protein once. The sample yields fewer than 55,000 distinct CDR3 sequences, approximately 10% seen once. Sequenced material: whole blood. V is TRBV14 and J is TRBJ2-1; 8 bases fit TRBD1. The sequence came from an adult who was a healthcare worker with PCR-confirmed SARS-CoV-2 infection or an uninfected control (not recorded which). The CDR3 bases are TGTGCCAGCAGCCGCTTCGACAGGGGAAACTACAATGAGCAGTTCTTC. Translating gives CASSRFDRGNYNEQFF.